The T cell receptor beta chain under discussion was sequenced for a study of T cells in women clearing cervical HPV infection. Study-wide background: Controls were women whose single incident HPV16 infection cleared within 12 months without precancer or cancer. Case blood was drawn a median about 160 days after lesion detection. The study's findings and limits: Repertoire richness, not evenness, was significantly elevated in CIN3+ cases versus controls.

Using immunoSEQ multiplex PCR, the repertoire was profiled, and TCRdb retains in-frame clones only, with some absent. The data show around 30,000 clones, and the top ten clones hold 7.8%. All donors had a single incident cervical HPV16 infection, not prevalent. Trimming left V 7 bases short and J 5 bases short, with 9 bases between. The CDR3 runs 12 residues. Germline V gene data show CDR1 as SGHDT and CDR2 as YYEEEE. Points on this clone: No antigen is known for it. The CDR3 end lies 3 residues beyond the end of the read and is filled in from the germline J gene.

This sequence originates from a woman between 18 and 70 years old with a cervical HPV16 infection that either progressed to CIN3+ or cleared (not recorded which). The chain joins TRBV5-6 to TRBJ1-4; D is perhaps TRBD1 (5 bases). What was sequenced was blood buffy coat. This CDR3 reads CASSTANEKLFF. Incomplete CDR3 DNA: TGTGCCAGCTCGACAGCAAATGAAAAA. Full variable domain (missing parts from reference TRBV5-6 and TRBJ1-4): DAGVTQSPTHLIKTRGQQVTLRCSPKSGHDTVSWYQQALGQGPQFIFQYYEEEERQRGNFPDRFSGHQFPNYSSELNVNALLLGDSALYLCASSTANEKLFFGSGTQLSVL.